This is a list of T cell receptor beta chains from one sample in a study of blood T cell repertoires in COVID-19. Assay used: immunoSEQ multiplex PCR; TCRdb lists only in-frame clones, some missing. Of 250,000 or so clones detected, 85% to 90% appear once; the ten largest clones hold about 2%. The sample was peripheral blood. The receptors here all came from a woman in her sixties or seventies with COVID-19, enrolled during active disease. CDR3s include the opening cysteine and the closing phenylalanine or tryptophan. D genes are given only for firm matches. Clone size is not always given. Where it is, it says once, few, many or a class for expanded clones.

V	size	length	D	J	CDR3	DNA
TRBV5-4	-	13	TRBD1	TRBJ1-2	CASSTGQGPLDTF	TGTGCCAGCAGCACGGGACAGGGTCCGTTGGACACCTTC
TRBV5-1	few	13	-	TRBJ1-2	CASSLDSYYGYTF	TGCGCCAGCAGCTTGGACAGTTACTATGGCTACACCTTC
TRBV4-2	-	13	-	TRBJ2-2	CASSQTTTGELFF	TGTGCCAGCAGCCAGACAACCACCGGGGAGCTGTTTTTT
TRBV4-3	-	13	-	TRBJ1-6	CASSQDIHSPLHF	TGCGCCAGCAGCCAAGATATCCATTCACCCCTCCACTTT
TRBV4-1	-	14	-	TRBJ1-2	CASSQGTQNYGYTF	TGCGCCAGCAGCCAAGGGACACAAAACTATGGCTACACCTTC
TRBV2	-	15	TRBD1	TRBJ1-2	CAGRTGAWDIYGYTF	TGTGCCGGCCGGACAGGGGCCTGGGATATCTATGGCTACACCTTC
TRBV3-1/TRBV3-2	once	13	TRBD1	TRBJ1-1	CASSGQGYTEAFF	TGTGCCAGCAGCGGACAGGGTTACACTGAAGCTTTCTTT
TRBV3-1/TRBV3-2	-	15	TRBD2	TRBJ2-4	CASSQEPSGGSIQYF	TGTGCCAGCAGCCAAGAACCTAGCGGGGGGTCCATTCAGTACTTC
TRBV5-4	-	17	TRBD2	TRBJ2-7	CASSLAFGGTSLHEQYF	TGTGCCAGCAGCTTGGCTTTTGGGGGGACTAGCCTCCACGAGCAGTACTTC
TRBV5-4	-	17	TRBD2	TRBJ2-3	CASSLGAGGHQRDTQYF	TGTGCCAGCAGCTTGGGAGCGGGGGGCCACCAACGGGATACGCAGTATTTT
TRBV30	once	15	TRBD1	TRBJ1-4	CAWRPGQGANEKLFF	TGTGCCTGGAGGCCGGGACAGGGCGCTAATGAAAAACTGTTTTTT
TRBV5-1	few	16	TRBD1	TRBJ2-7	CASSVGILQGAYEQYF	TGCGCCAGCAGTGTGGGGATTTTGCAGGGGGCCTACGAGCAGTACTTC
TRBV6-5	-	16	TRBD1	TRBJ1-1	CASSYGDSLLNTEAFF	TGTGCCAGCAGTTACGGGGACAGCCTACTGAACACTGAAGCTTTCTTT
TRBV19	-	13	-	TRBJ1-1	CASNQGFTTEAFF	TGTGCCAGTAACCAGGGGTTTACGACTGAAGCTTTCTTT
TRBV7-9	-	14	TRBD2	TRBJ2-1	CASSLRTSGNEQFF	TGTGCCAGCAGCCTCCGGACTAGCGGGAATGAGCAGTTCTTC
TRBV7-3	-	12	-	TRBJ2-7	CASSSQGGEQYF	TGTGCCAGCAGCTCCCAAGGGGGTGAGCAGTACTTC
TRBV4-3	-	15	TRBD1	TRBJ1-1	CASSSRDRGYTEAFF	TGCGCCAGCAGCTCCCGAGACAGGGGTTACACTGAAGCTTTCTTT
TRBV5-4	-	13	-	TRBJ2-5	CASSLALGETQYF	TGTGCCAGCAGCTTAGCACTTGGAGAGACCCAGTACTTC
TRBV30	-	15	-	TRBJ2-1	CAWSGLGRGSYEQFF	TGTGCCTGGAGTGGACTTGGCAGGGGATCTTATGAGCAGTTCTTC
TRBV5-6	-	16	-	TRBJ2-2	CASKAWMAGYTGELFF	TGTGCCAGCAAGGCGTGGATGGCGGGTTACACCGGGGAGCTGTTTTTT
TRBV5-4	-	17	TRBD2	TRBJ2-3	CASSSLTSGGGTDTQYF	TGTGCCAGCAGCTCCTTGACTAGCGGGGGGGGCACAGATACGCAGTATTTT
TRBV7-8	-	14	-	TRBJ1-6	CASSLEGVGSPLHF	TGTGCCAGCAGCTTAGAAGGAGTCGGTTCACCCCTCCACTTT
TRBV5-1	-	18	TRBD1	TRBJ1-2	CASSLGGGTGASSPGYTF	TGCGCCAGCAGCTTGGGGGGCGGGACAGGGGCCTCGAGCCCTGGCTACACCTTC
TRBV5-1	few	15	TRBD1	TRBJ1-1	CASSPDRDRLFEAFF	TGCGCCAGCAGCCCGGACCGGGACAGATTGTTTGAAGCTTTCTTT
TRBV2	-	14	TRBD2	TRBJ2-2	CASSGTSRTGELFF	TGTGCCAGCTCCGGGACTAGTCGGACCGGGGAGCTGTTTTTT
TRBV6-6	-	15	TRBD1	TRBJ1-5	CASSYEGQGTRPQHF	TGTGCCAGCAGTTACGAGGGACAGGGGACGCGGCCCCAGCATTTT
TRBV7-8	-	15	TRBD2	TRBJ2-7	CASSLSLAGAYEQYF	TGTGCCAGCAGCTTATCACTAGCGGGGGCTTACGAGCAGTACTTC
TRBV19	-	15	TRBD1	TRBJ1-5	CASSRDRDTGQPQHF	TGTGCCAGTAGTAGGGACAGGGACACGGGTCAGCCCCAGCATTTT
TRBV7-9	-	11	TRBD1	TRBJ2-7	CASGQGYEQYF	TGTGCCAGCGGACAGGGTTACGAGCAGTACTTC
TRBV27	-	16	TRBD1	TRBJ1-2	CASSLIGTGGIDGYTF	TGTGCCAGCAGTTTAATCGGGACAGGGGGCATCGATGGCTACACCTTC
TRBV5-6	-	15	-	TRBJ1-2	CASSLLGQKDYGYTF	TGTGCCAGCAGCCTCCTTGGACAGAAAGACTATGGCTACACCTTC
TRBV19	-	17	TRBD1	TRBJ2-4	CASSMRTGRLAKNIQYF	TGTGCCAGTAGTATGCGGACAGGAAGGCTAGCCAAAAACATTCAGTACTTC
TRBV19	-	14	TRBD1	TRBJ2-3	CPTKHDRGRDTQYF	TGTCCCACCAAACACGACAGGGGTCGGGATACGCAGTATTTT
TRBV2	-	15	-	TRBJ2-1	CASATRSLGSTEQFF	TGTGCCAGCGCTACTCGTTCCCTCGGTAGTACGGAGCAGTTCTTC
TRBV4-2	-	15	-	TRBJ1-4	CASSQDGRDYEKLFF	TGTGCCAGCAGCCAAGATGGTAGGGACTATGAAAAACTGTTTTTT
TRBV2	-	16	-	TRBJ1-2	CASSPERSGKLYGYTF	TGTGCCAGCAGCCCCGAGCGGTCAGGAAAACTCTATGGCTACACCTTC
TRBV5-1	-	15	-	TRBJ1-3	CASSWEAGVRNTIYF	TGCGCCAGCAGCTGGGAAGCAGGGGTTAGGAACACCATATATTTT
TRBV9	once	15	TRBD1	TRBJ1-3	CASSVRDRAGNTIYF	TGTGCCAGCAGCGTCCGGGACAGGGCTGGAAACACCATATATTTT
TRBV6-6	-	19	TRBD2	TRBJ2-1	CASSPTGVSGGPGYNEQFF	TGTGCCAGCAGTCCTACCGGCGTTAGCGGGGGTCCCGGATACAATGAGCAGTTCTTC
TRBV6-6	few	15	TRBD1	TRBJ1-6	CASIQTGTGTSPLHF	TGTGCCAGCATTCAGACCGGGACAGGAACCTCACCCCTCCACTTT
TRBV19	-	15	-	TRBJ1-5	CASSIGLEGNQPQHF	TGTGCCAGTAGTATAGGGCTAGAGGGCAATCAGCCCCAGCATTTT
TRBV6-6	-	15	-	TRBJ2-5	CASSYSNGVWETQYF	TGTGCCAGCAGTTACTCGAACGGGGTATGGGAGACCCAGTACTTC
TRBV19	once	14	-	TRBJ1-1	CASKGPGANTEAFF	TGTGCCAGTAAAGGCCCAGGGGCGAACACTGAAGCTTTCTTT
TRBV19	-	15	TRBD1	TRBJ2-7	CASSIDREPTYEQYF	TGTGCCAGTAGTATCGACAGGGAACCGACCTACGAGCAGTACTTC
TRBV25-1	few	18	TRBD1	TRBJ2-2	CASAIQQGAALYTGELFF	TGTGCCAGTGCAATCCAACAGGGGGCCGCCTTGTACACCGGGGAGCTGTTTTTT
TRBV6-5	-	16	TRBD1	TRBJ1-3	CASSSDRGLSGNTIYF	TGTGCCAGCAGTTCGGACAGGGGGCTCTCTGGAAACACCATATATTTT
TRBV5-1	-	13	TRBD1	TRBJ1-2	CASSLAGGYGYTF	TGCGCCAGCAGCTTGGCAGGGGGCTATGGCTACACCTTC
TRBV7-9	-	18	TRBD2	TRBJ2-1	CASSLARTSGGSYNEQFF	TGTGCCAGCAGCTTAGCGAGAACTAGCGGGGGATCCTACAATGAGCAGTTCTTC
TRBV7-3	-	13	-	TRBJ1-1	CASSRTRNTEAFF	TGTGCCAGCAGCCGTACACGGAACACTGAAGCTTTCTTT
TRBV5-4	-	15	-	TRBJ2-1	CASSLPPGTYNEQFF	TGTGCCAGCAGCTTGCCCCCAGGGACCTACAATGAGCAGTTCTTC
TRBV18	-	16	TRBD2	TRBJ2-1	CASSPSSGGGYNEQFF	TGTGCCAGCTCGCCTTCTAGCGGGGGGGGCTACAATGAGCAGTTCTTC
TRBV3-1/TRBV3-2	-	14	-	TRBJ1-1	CASSSRGGRAEAFF	TGTGCCAGCAGCTCCCGGGGGGGTAGGGCTGAAGCTTTCTTT